Each of the 24 T cell receptor beta chains below was sequenced from the same sample in a study of blood T cell repertoires in COVID-19. Profiled with immunoSEQ multiplex PCR; TCRdb holds only in-frame clones, not every one. The data show 250,000 to 400,000 clones, approximately 88% seen once. Sequencing was performed on peripheral blood. These receptors were taken from a woman aged 30 to 39 with COVID-19, enrolled during active disease.

The rearrangement joins TRBV19 to TRBJ1-1; unclear D gene. The CDR3 length is 13 residues. Germline V gene sequence: CDR1 LNHDA, CDR2 SQIVND (reference sequence). V was pared by 3 bases and J by 2 bases, with 7 bases between. The CDR3 nucleotides read TGTGCCAGTAGTATGAGGCATAACACTGAAGCTTTCTTT. Its protein product is CASSMRHNTEAFF.

The V gene is TRBV18, the J gene TRBJ1-5; D call uncertain. This CDR3 is 14 amino acids long. V was trimmed by 3 bases and J by 3 bases, leaving 9 bases between them. Germline V gene lookup returns CDR1 KGHSH and CDR2 LQKENI. CDR3 DNA: TGTGCCAGCTCACCGGGCAGCATCAATCAGCCCCAGCATTTT. This sequence encodes CASSPGSINQPQHF.

V usage is TRBV7-9 and J usage is TRBJ2-3; 9 positions agree with TRBD2. The V gene's germline CDR1 is SEHNR and CDR2 FQNEAQ (reference sequence). Trimming cost V 3 bases and J 0 bases; bases outside gene matches: 13. The CDR3 is made up of 19 amino acids. The CDR3 sequence: CASSFPSSGGRSSTDTQYF. Here the CDR3 DNA reads TGTGCCAGCAGCTTTCCGTCGAGCGGGGGGCGTTCTAGCACAGATACGCAGTATTTT.

This clone was detected a few times. The chain is built from TRBV9 and TRBJ1-1; 8 nucleotides line up with TRBD1. Germline CDR1 and CDR2: SGDLS and YYNGEE. The CDR3 runs to 17 residues. The V gene end was trimmed by 0 bases and the J gene end by 0 bases; junction bases not matched to a gene: 7. The CDR3 bases are TGTGCCAGCAGCGTAGCAAGCCAGGGGGCACTGAACACTGAAGCTTTCTTT. It is translated as CASSVASQGALNTEAFF.

J is TRBJ1-1 and V is TRBV11-2; a possible D gene is TRBD1 (5 bases). Germline loops: CDR1 SGHAT, CDR2 FQNNGV. Deletions cut 1 base from V and 6 bases from J, with 12 bases between. This CDR3 region has 14 residues. The CDR3 spells CASSLVSDIAEAFF. The CDR3, as DNA: TGTGCCAGCAGCTTAGTTTCGGACATCGCTGAAGCTTTCTTT.

This sequence joins TRBV12-3 or TRBV12-4 and TRBJ1-1; D not resolved. Trimming stripped 2 bases from V and 6 bases from J, with 4 bases between. There are 11 residues in the CDR3. The CDR3 DNA follows: TGTGCCAGCAGTTTAATCGCTGAAGCTTTCTTT. It codes for CASSLIAEAFF.

V is TRBV28 and J is TRBJ1-5; D is ambiguous. The ends were cut back, 5 bases at V and 0 bases at J, with 8 bases in the middle. The CDR3 runs to 14 residues. Germline loops: CDR1 MDHEN, CDR2 SYDVKM. The CDR3 reads CASSQVPSNQPQHF. The CDR3 DNA sequence: TGTGCCAGCAGTCAGGTCCCTAGCAATCAGCCCCAGCATTTT.

The chain is built from TRBV6-6 and TRBJ1-1, with a weak D call TRBD1 (5 bases). The CDR3 totals 15 residues. Trimming removed 2 bases at V and 0 bases at J, with 10 bases between. Germline CDR1 reads MNHNY; CDR2 reads SVGAGI (reference sequence). The CDR3 DNA reads TGTGCCAGCAGTTACCCCCAGACAGTGAACACTGAAGCTTTCTTT. It encodes CASSYPQTVNTEAFF.

The chain employs TRBV7-9 and TRBJ2-3, with D perhaps matching TRBD2 (7 bases). The CDR3 runs to 17 residues. Germline lookup yields CDR1 SEHNR and CDR2 FQNEAQ (reference sequence). V was pared by 4 bases and J by 3 bases, with 20 bases between. The CDR3 reads CASSSRRGAGWTDTQYF. CDR3 in DNA: TGTGCCAGCAGCTCGAGACGGGGGGCGGGTTGGACAGATACGCAGTATTTT. The complete variable domain, with remaining parts taken from reference TRBV7-9 and TRBJ2-3, reads DTGVSQNPRHKITKRGQNVTFRCDPISEHNRLYWYRQTLGQGPEFLTYFQNEAQLEKSRLLSDRFSAERPKGSFSTLEIQRTEQGDSAMYLCASSSRRGAGWTDTQYFGPGTRLTVL.

This chain uses TRBV21-1 with TRBJ1-1; TRBD1, the table's D call, lacks a check against the DNA. TRBV21-1 is termed a pseudogene. CDR3 length: 16 amino acids. The CDR3 reads CASSINKGQGDTEAFF. The DNA of the CDR3 is TGTGCCAGCAGCATAAACAAGGGGCAGGGGGACACTGAAGCTTTCTTT.

J is TRBJ2-2 and V is TRBV7-2; possible D gene TRBD2, 5 bases. Germline lookup yields CDR1 SGHTA and CDR2 FQGNSA. The CDR3 runs to 16 residues. With 5 bases removed from V and 0 bases from J, the gap between germline ends came to 13 bases. CDR3 sequence (DNA): TGTGCCAGCAGCCATGGACCTAGCCCGAACACCGGGGAGCTGTTTTTT. This translates into CASSHGPSPNTGELFF.

The rearrangement joins TRBV5-1 to TRBJ1-4, with TRBD1 matching 7 bases. The CDR3 loop spans 16 amino acids. Germline assignment: CDR1 SGHRS and CDR2 YFSETQ. Trimming removed 1 base from V and 4 bases from J; junction bases left unmatched: 7. As DNA, the CDR3 is TGCGCCAGCAGCTTGCCCTCCGGGACAGTTAATGAAAAACTGTTTTTT. Its protein is CASSLPSGTVNEKLFF.

The rearrangement uses TRBV2 and TRBJ2-2; weak D call: TRBD1 (6 bases). CDR1 is SNHLY, CDR2 FYNNEI, per germline. V was shortened by 7 bases and J by 5 bases, with 20 bases between the two germline ends. This CDR3 has 16 residues. The CDR3 DNA reads TGTGCCAGCACTTCCTGGGGGCAGGGGAAGACCGGGGAGCTGTTTTTT. It yields the protein CASTSWGQGKTGELFF.

CDR3 DNA: TGTGCCAGCAGCTCAGGACAGGGGATAGGTTCACCCCTCCACTTT. Its translation is CASSSGQGIGSPLHF. The chain is built from TRBV7-6 and TRBJ1-6; 9 bases are a match to TRBD1. Germline V gives CDR1 SGHVS, CDR2 FNYEAQ. The CDR3 loop spans 15 amino acids. With V trimmed by 4 bases and J by 9 bases, 7 bases remained unmatched.

This rearrangement joins TRBV5-1 to TRBJ1-3, with D uncertain. The V and J ends lost 4 bases and 0 bases respectively, with 14 bases between them. The CDR3 is 16 amino acids. Germline V gene sequence: CDR1 SGHRS, CDR2 YFSETQ. For the CDR3, the DNA is TGCGCCAGCAGCCCGCAACCACGGTCCTCTGGAAACACCATATATTTT. Translation gives CASSPQPRSSGNTIYF.

The chain is built from TRBV6-5 and TRBJ1-6; TRBD1 matches at 10 bases. Germline V CDR1 and CDR2: MNHEY, SVGAGI. This CDR3 contains 14 residues. J was trimmed by 9 bases and V by 5 bases; bases with no gene match: 4. The CDR3 reads CASSQTGGTSPLHF. The CDR3 bases are TGTGCCAGCAGTCAGACAGGGGGCACTTCACCCCTCCACTTT.

The chain is built from TRBV7-9 and TRBJ2-5; D ambiguous. Looked up from germline, CDR1 is SEHNR and CDR2 is FQNEAQ (reference sequence). CDR3 length equals 12 residues. The germline V and J ends were trimmed by 5 bases and 10 bases, with 14 bases remaining between them. Here the CDR3 DNA reads TGTGCCAGCAGCGAGCTCCAGGATATCCAGTACTTC. Translated, it gives CASSELQDIQYF. The whole variable domain, remainder taken from reference TRBV7-9 and TRBJ2-5, is DTGVSQNPRHKITKRGQNVTFRCDPISEHNRLYWYRQTLGQGPEFLTYFQNEAQLEKSRLLSDRFSAERPKGSFSTLEIQRTEQGDSAMYLCASSELQDIQYFGPGTRLLVL.

Concerning this clone itself: The same CDR3 can be traced to other DNA sequences in this sample. The rearrangement joins TRBV7-3 to TRBJ2-5; TRBD2 agrees at 13 bases. Looked up from germline, CDR1 is SGHTA and CDR2 is FQGTGA. With 5 bases clipped from V and 4 bases from J, the junction kept 4 bases outside the gene matches. This CDR3 is 15 amino acids long. CDR3 in DNA: TGTGCCAGCAGCCTTGGACTAGCGGGGGTAGAGACCCAGTACTTC. It translates to CASSLGLAGVETQYF.

The chain links TRBV19 to TRBJ2-7; D might be TRBD1 (6 bases). Germline CDR1 is LNHDA and CDR2 is SQIVND (reference sequence). V lost 4 bases, J lost 1 base, and 11 bases lay in between. CDR3 length: 14 amino acids. CDR3: CASSTFGQSYEQYF. The CDR3 nucleotides are TGTGCCAGTAGTACCTTCGGACAGTCCTACGAGCAGTACTTC.

CDR3 nucleotide sequence: TGTGCCTGGAGGCCACAGGGTCCTTACAATCAGCCCCAGCATTTT. Protein: CAWRPQGPYNQPQHF. The rearrangement links TRBV30 to TRBJ1-5; D is perhaps TRBD1 (6 bases). The CDR3 covers 15 residues. Germline V gene data show CDR1 as GTSNPN and CDR2 as SVGIG (reference sequence). V gave up 3 bases and J gave up 3 bases, with 15 bases separating them.

The table lists this clone with a few counts. The chain recombines TRBV5-4 with TRBJ1-1; a possible D gene is TRBD1 (6 bases). This CDR3 is 14 amino acids long. V shed 0 bases and J shed 7 bases, with 13 bases lying between them. Germline values: CDR1 SGHNT, CDR2 YYREEE (reference sequence). The CDR3 DNA follows: TGTGCCAGCAGCTTGGGTGCAGGGGCCGATGAAGCTTTCTTT. It is translated as CASSLGAGADEAFF.

J is TRBJ2-1 and V is TRBV11-2, with D possibly TRBD1 on 5 matching bases. The CDR3 contains 14 residues. Germline-derived CDR1 and CDR2 are SGHAT and FQNNGV. With 6 bases removed from V and 7 bases from J, the gap between germline ends came to 16 bases. The DNA for the CDR3 is TGTGCCAGCAGTTCCCAAGGGGTACTGAATGAGCAGTTCTTC. Its translation is CASSSQGVLNEQFF. Together with reference TRBV11-2 and TRBJ2-1, the CDR3 gives the full variable domain: EAGVAQSPRYKIIEKRQSVAFWCNPISGHATLYWYQQILGQGPKLLIQFQNNGVVDDSQLPKDRFSAERLKGVDSTLKIQPAKLEDSAVYLCASSSQGVLNEQFFGPGTRLTVL.

The V gene is TRBV5-5, the J gene TRBJ2-5, with 8 bases lining up with TRBD2. CDR3 length equals 15 residues. CDR1 SGHKS and CDR2 YYEKEE come from the germline V gene (reference sequence). The ends lost 6 bases at V and 5 bases at J; junction bases unmatched: 12. In nucleotides, the CDR3 is TGTGCCAGCACCCCGCCGGGGACTAGTTATGAGACCCAGTACTTC. This sequence encodes CASTPPGTSYETQYF.

The chain couples TRBV5-8 to TRBJ2-3, with 8 bases that match TRBD1. The ends lost 1 base at V and 6 bases at J; junction bases unmatched: 4. Germline V CDR1 and CDR2: SGHTS, YDEGEE. The CDR3 has 14 amino acids. Here the CDR3 DNA reads TGTGCCAGCAGCTTGAGACAGGGGACGGATACGCAGTATTTT. It translates to CASSLRQGTDTQYF.